The 27 T cell receptor beta chains below come from one sample, sequenced in a study of vaccination effects on CD4 cells after COVID-19. Isolating CD4+ T cells followed approximately 9 days of culture. Data came from immunoSEQ multiplex PCR; TCRdb stores just in-frame clones and leaves some out. The sample holds some 49,000 clones, roughly 74% seen once. Antigen specificity for these receptors is unknown. Sequenced material: CD4+ T cells from PBMCs cultured without peptide, taken before COVID-19 vaccination. The receptors were sampled from a human donor who had a prior SARS-CoV-2 infection.

This chain links TRBV12-3 or TRBV12-4 with TRBJ1-2; TRBD1 is a possible D gene (6 bases). V was clipped by 3 bases and J by 6 bases, with 11 bases between them. This CDR3 contains 13 residues. The CDR3 region has the DNA TGTGCCAGCAGTTTGTGGCAGGGGCATGGCTACACCTTC. As protein: CASSLWQGHGYTF.

J is TRBJ1-2 and V is TRBV30; D may be TRBD1 (6 bases). Germline V gene sequence: CDR1 GTSNPN, CDR2 SVGIG (reference sequence). Between the trimmed V and J ends, which lost 0 bases and 4 bases, there was a span of 15 bases. The CDR3 covers 15 residues. The chain's CDR3 is CAWSVGHGGFYGYTF. CDR3 sequence (DNA): TGTGCCTGGAGTGTAGGTCACGGGGGCTTCTATGGCTACACCTTC.

CDR3 loop: CASSYSGPDSGNTIYF. The CDR3 DNA follows: TGTGCCAGCAGTTACTCAGGCCCAGACTCTGGAAACACCATATATTTT. The chain is built from TRBV6-6 and TRBJ1-3; D remains ambiguous. The CDR3 has 16 residues. Germline lookup yields CDR1 MNHNY and CDR2 SVGAGI (reference sequence). Trimming pared 0 bases from V and 0 bases from J, leaving 9 bases between.

The J gene is TRBJ1-4, the V gene TRBV18, with D possibly TRBD1 on 5 matching bases. The CDR3 spans 16 residues. V lost 1 base and J lost 4, with 13 bases in between. CDR1 and CDR2 from the germline V gene are KGHSH and LQKENI. Here the CDR3 DNA reads TGTGCCAGCTCACCACAAGGGGTGAGAAGTAATGAAAAACTGTTTTTT. Its protein is CASSPQGVRSNEKLFF.

This clone was counted a few times. The chain has TRBV3-1 (or the pseudogene TRBV3-2) and TRBJ2-7; 7 bases fit TRBD1. The CDR3 spans 15 residues. The junction had 15 bases not matched to a gene; V was cut back by 4 bases and J by 9 bases. The V gene's germline CDR1 is LGHDT and CDR2 YNNKEL (reference sequence). CDR3 sequence: CASSPSTGTALGQYF. In DNA form, the CDR3 reads TGTGCCAGCAGCCCATCCACCGGGACAGCCTTGGGGCAGTACTTC.

This clone was detected only once. The CDR3 is CASSFGYRGSNQPQHF. DNA of the CDR3: TGTGCCAGCAGCTTTGGGTACAGGGGTAGCAATCAGCCCCAGCATTTT. The genes are TRBV7-8 and TRBJ1-5, with TRBD1 matching 7 bases. The CDR3 loop spans 16 amino acids. After removal of 3 bases from V and 0 bases from J, the junction contained 5 bases not matched to a gene. The germline V gene has CDR1 SGHVS and CDR2 FQNEAQ.

J is TRBJ2-5 and V is TRBV24-1, with 9 bases fitting TRBD1. There are 17 residues in the CDR3. Germline assignment: CDR1 KGHDR and CDR2 SFDVKD. V lost 3 bases to trimming and J lost 0 bases; unmatched junction nucleotides: 7. The CDR3 coding sequence is TGTGCCACCAGTGATCCGAGGGGGACAGGGCACCAAGAGACCCAGTACTTC. Amino acids: CATSDPRGTGHQETQYF.

The genes are TRBV27 and TRBJ2-1; TRBD2 aligns across 12 bases. The CDR3 length is 17 residues. Germline CDR1 MNHEY, CDR2 SMNVEV (reference sequence). Trimming cost V 10 bases and J 7 bases; bases outside gene matches: 17. CDR3 sequence (DNA): TGTGCCACCAATTATCAATCGGGGACTAGCGGGTTGAATGAGCAGTTCTTC. It is translated as CATNYQSGTSGLNEQFF.

The V and J genes are TRBV5-1 and TRBJ2-3; 11 nucleotides align to TRBD2. There are 16 residues in the CDR3. V lost 2 bases and J lost 2; bases outside the gene matches: 4. CDR1 and CDR2 (germline): SGHRS, YFSETQ. CDR3 sequence: CASSFLAGGDTDTQYF. The CDR3 bases are TGCGCCAGCAGCTTTCTAGCGGGGGGCGACACAGATACGCAGTATTTT.

The chain uses TRBV30 and TRBJ2-3; D not resolved. Trimming took off 6 bases at V and 0 bases at J, with 13 bases between the two ends. Germline V gene lookup returns CDR1 GTSNPN and CDR2 SVGIG (reference sequence). The CDR3 is 14 residues long. The CDR3 DNA sequence: TGTGCCTGTGATTCTGGAACTAGCACAGATACGCAGTATTTT. Translating it yields CACDSGTSTDTQYF. Full variable domain (rest looked up from reference TRBV30 and TRBJ2-3): SQTIHQWPATLVQPVGSPLSLECTVEGTSNPNLYWYRQAAGRGLQLLFYSVGIGQISSEVPQNLSASRPQDRQFILSSKKLLLSDSGFYLCACDSGTSTDTQYFGPGTRLTVL.

V gene TRBV3-1 (or the pseudogene TRBV3-2) combines with J gene TRBJ2-3, with 9 nucleotides matching TRBD1. V was pared by 1 base and J by 1 base, with 9 bases of the junction left unmatched. The CDR3 sequence is 18 residues long. Germline loops: CDR1 LGHDT, CDR2 YNNKEL (reference sequence). DNA for the CDR3: TGTGCCAGCAGCCAAGGAGTTTATTGGACAGGGGGCACAGATACGCAGTATTTT. Translated, it gives CASSQGVYWTGGTDTQYF.

This rearrangement joins TRBV30 to TRBJ1-2; tentative D call: TRBD1 (5 bases). The CDR3 has 11 residues. The V and J ends lost 5 bases and 10 bases respectively, with 14 bases between them. In germline, CDR1 is GTSNPN, CDR2 SVGIG (reference sequence). The CDR3 nucleotides read TGTGCCTGGGCCCGGGACGGGGACTACACCTTC. Its protein product is CAWARDGDYTF. Complete variable domain (other parts from reference TRBV30 and TRBJ1-2): SQTIHQWPATLVQPVGSPLSLECTVEGTSNPNLYWYRQAAGRGLQLLFYSVGIGQISSEVPQNLSASRPQDRQFILSSKKLLLSDSGFYLCAWARDGDYTFGSGTRLTVV.

The rearrangement joins TRBV5-1 to TRBJ2-1; the match to TRBD2 covers 11 bases. The junction had 14 bases not matched to a gene; V was cut back by 5 bases and J by 1 base. The CDR3 sequence is 19 residues long. Germline CDR1 is SGHRS and CDR2 is YFSETQ. The chain's CDR3 is CASRRIAGGPSRSYNEQFF. CDR3 DNA: TGCGCCAGCAGGAGAATAGCGGGAGGGCCGTCGAGGTCCTACAATGAGCAGTTCTTC.

The chain employs TRBV6-5 and TRBJ1-2; D perhaps matches TRBD1 (5 bases). CDR3 size: 15 residues. V shed 2 bases and J shed 4 bases, with 14 bases lying between them. CDR1 is MNHEY and CDR2 is SVGAGI in the germline V gene. CDR3 DNA sequence: TGTGCCAGCAGTTACCAAACCGGGACGGGCTATGGCTACACCTTC. It encodes CASSYQTGTGYGYTF.

The genes are TRBV19 and TRBJ1-5; TRBD1 is a possible D gene (6 bases). CDR1 and CDR2 (germline): LNHDA, SQIVND (reference sequence). The CDR3 runs to 17 residues. V was shortened by 1 base and J by 6 bases, with 19 bases between the two germline ends. CDR3 residues: CASSIAQGGLSGQPQHF. The CDR3 bases are TGTGCCAGTAGTATAGCACAGGGAGGGTTAAGCGGTCAGCCCCAGCATTTT.

The chain uses TRBV6-5 and TRBJ2-1, with 7 positions matching TRBD2. The length of the CDR3 is 15 residues. J gave up 10 bases and V 2 bases, and 11 bases lay outside the gene matches. Per the germline V gene, CDR1 is MNHEY and CDR2 is SVGAGI. The CDR3 region has the DNA TGTGCCAGCAGTTACAGCCGGGACTATGAGGTCGAGCAGTTCTTC. Amino acids: CASSYSRDYEVEQFF.

J is TRBJ2-3 and V is TRBV30, with D maybe TRBD2 (6 bases). The length of the CDR3 is 14 residues. With 4 bases removed from V and 4 bases from J, the gap between germline ends came to 15 bases. CDR1 and CDR2 from the germline V gene are GTSNPN and SVGIG (reference sequence). The CDR3 nucleotides are TGTGCCTGGACCACGACGGGAGTAGCAGATACGCAGTATTTT. Its translation: CAWTTTGVADTQYF.

This CDR3 is CATSPFGLAESTDTQYF. DNA of the CDR3: TGTGCTACCTCACCGTTCGGGCTAGCGGAGAGCACAGATACGCAGTATTTT. The V and J genes are TRBV11-2 and TRBJ2-3, with 7 bases fitting TRBD2. Germline V gene sequence: CDR1 SGHAT, CDR2 FQNNGV. CDR3 length equals 17 residues. Full variable domain (missing parts from reference TRBV11-2 and TRBJ2-3): EAGVAQSPRYKIIEKRQSVAFWCNPISGHATLYWYQQILGQGPKLLIQFQNNGVVDDSQLPKDRFSAERLKGVDSTLKIQPAKLEDSAVYLCATSPFGLAESTDTQYFGPGTRLTVL.

This clone was detected a few times. V gene TRBV5-1 combines with J gene TRBJ2-7; 9 bases line up with TRBD1. Germline CDR1 SGHRS, CDR2 YFSETQ. J was trimmed by 2 bases and V by 4 bases; bases with no gene match: 10. The CDR3 totals 16 residues. CDR3 nucleotide sequence: TGCGCCAGCAGCGCAGAACCGGGACAGGGTGCCTACGAGCAGTACTTC. It translates to CASSAEPGQGAYEQYF. Full variable domain (outside the CDR3, taken from reference TRBV5-1 and TRBJ2-7): KAGVTQTPRYLIKTRGQQVTLSCSPISGHRSVSWYQQTPGQGLQFLFEYFSETQRNKGNFPGRFSGRQFSNSRSEMNVSTLELGDSALYLCASSAEPGQGAYEQYFGPGTRLTVT.

This chain joins TRBV18 and TRBJ2-5; D not certain. This CDR3 has 15 residues. Germline V gives CDR1 KGHSH, CDR2 LQKENI. The V and J ends lost 6 bases and 2 bases respectively, with 16 bases between them. As DNA, the CDR3 is TGTGCCAGCTCCGCCCAAGAATCAGGTCAAGAGACCCAGTACTTC. It specifies CASSAQESGQETQYF.

This clone was seen just once. This rearrangement joins TRBV21-1 to TRBJ1-2; TRBD1 is the table's D call, not checked against the DNA. TRBV21-1 is listed as a pseudogene. The CDR3 consists of 15 residues. CDR3 in amino acids: CASSAWTATNYGYTF. DNA for the CDR3: TGTGCCAGCAGCGCATGGACAGCCACTAACTATGGCTACACCTTC.

The chain carries TRBV27 and TRBJ2-3, with 8 positions matching TRBD2. Germline V lookup: CDR1 MNHEY, CDR2 SMNVEV (reference sequence). V trimming: 0 bases; J trimming: 6 bases; junction bases outside the gene matches: 2. The CDR3 is 14 residues long. Here the CDR3 DNA reads TGTGCCAGCAGTTTATCTGGCGGGGGGGATACGCAGTATTTT. Translating gives CASSLSGGGDTQYF.

This clone occurred a few times. The CDR3 spells CAEGRREVFGYTF. The CDR3 nucleotides are TGTGCTGAAGGGCGACGGGAGGTATTTGGCTACACCTTC. The chain uses TRBV30 and TRBJ1-2; D not certain. CDR3 length equals 13 residues. The germline V gene has CDR1 GTSNPN and CDR2 SVGIG (reference sequence).

The chain is built from TRBV3-1 (or the pseudogene TRBV3-2) and TRBJ1-1, with a possible D match to TRBD1 (5 bases). Germline CDR1 LGHDT, CDR2 YNNKEL (reference sequence). This CDR3 comprises 14 residues. Trimming shortened V by 1 base and J by 11 bases, and 17 bases separated the two germline ends. The CDR3 is CASSQGGVGLSAFF. The DNA for the CDR3 is TGTGCCAGCAGCCAAGGAGGGGTAGGGTTATCGGCTTTCTTT.

This clone was seen only a few times. This sequence joins TRBV5-1 and TRBJ2-1, with D possibly TRBD2 on 5 matching bases. V lost 4 bases and J lost 8, with 13 bases in between. CDR1 is SGHRS, CDR2 YFSETQ, per germline. The CDR3 covers 13 residues. In DNA form, the CDR3 reads TGCGCCAGCAGCGAGGGCCCCTCCGATGAGCAGTTCTTC. This translates into CASSEGPSDEQFF. Full variable domain (outside the CDR3, taken from reference TRBV5-1 and TRBJ2-1): KAGVTQTPRYLIKTRGQQVTLSCSPISGHRSVSWYQQTPGQGLQFLFEYFSETQRNKGNFPGRFSGRQFSNSRSEMNVSTLELGDSALYLCASSEGPSDEQFFGPGTRLTVL.

This sequence joins TRBV6-5 and TRBJ1-1, with 7 bases lining up with TRBD1. This CDR3 contains 15 residues. The trim removed 2 bases at V and 6 bases at J, leaving 9 bases unmatched. Germline CDR1 MNHEY, CDR2 SVGAGI. The CDR3 DNA reads TGTGCCAGCAGTTACAGAACAGGGGTGACTCCTGAAGCTTTCTTT. This codes for CASSYRTGVTPEAFF.

This clone turned up a few times. CDR3 nucleotide sequence: TGTGCCAGCTCACCTGCTACCCCAACTAATGAAAAACTGTTTTTT. The encoded protein is CASSPATPTNEKLFF. The rearrangement links TRBV18 to TRBJ1-4; D gene unclear. CDR1 is KGHSH, CDR2 LQKENI, per germline. The germline V and J ends were trimmed by 3 bases and 0 bases, with 8 bases remaining between them. The CDR3 consists of 15 residues.